A few counts support the clone carrying this T cell receptor beta chain. Its antigen is unidentified. Trimming removed 4 bases from V and 5 bases from J; junction bases left unmatched: 7. The germline V gene has CDR1 DFQATT and CDR2 SNEGSKA (reference sequence). CDR3 length: 15 amino acids. The sample originates from a study of CD8 T cells in ankylosing spondylitis. Regarding the study as a whole: What seemed typical of ankylosing spondylitis blood was a TCR beta motif built from eight highly homologous variants. Researchers reportedly found disease-linked clones significantly enriched in matched ankylosing spondylitis synovial fluid. Within peripheral blood, clones linked to disease were CD8+ and relatively rare. Past studies reported some motif variants in reactive arthritis synovial fluid and blood.

Quantitative 5'-RACE was performed with molecular barcodes, and it yielded the TCR beta libraries. TCRdb re-derived calls from the 5' RACE reads in MiXCR, one entry per CDR3 protein. Here the sample spans 400,000 to 450,000 distinct CDR3 sequences, under 20% being singletons. This sequence joins TRBV20-1 and TRBJ2-3; 12 bases line up with TRBD2. What was sequenced was blood, either unsorted or a sorted T cell fraction (not recorded which). This clonotype was sampled from a male donor with ankylosing spondylitis. This chain's CDR3 is CSAIPSGRALDTQYF. The CDR3 nucleotides are TGCAGTGCTATCCCTAGCGGGAGGGCCCTAGATACGCAGTATTTT.